The rows below give T cell receptor beta chains drawn from one sample of a study of blood T cell repertoires in COVID-19. Method: immunoSEQ multiplex PCR; TCRdb's copy keeps in-frame clones and lacks some. The table lists about 180,000 clones, about 90% of them singletons, with 1% to 1.5% in the top ten. Sequenced material: PBMCs or T cells enriched from blood (not recorded which). These receptor sequences come from a human donor with acute COVID-19. The donor label of this sample is uncertain. CDR3s include the opening cysteine and the closing phenylalanine or tryptophan. D genes are given only for firm matches. The size of a clone is reported for some rows only, either as once, few or many, or as a class for expanded clones.

-	TRBV5-1	-	TRBJ2-3	TGCGCCAGCAGCTGGCCGGCGGAGACTAGCACAGATACGCAGTATTTT	CASSWPAETSTDTQYF
TRBD1	TRBV27	few	TRBJ2-2	TGTGCCAGCAGCTCCGGGACAGGGGCCGGGGAGCTGTTTTTT	CASSSGTGAGELFF
-	TRBV3-1/TRBV3-2	-	TRBJ1-1	TGTGCCAGCAGCCAAGGGAGCAGGGACTTCAGCACTGAAGCTTTCTTT	CASSQGSRDFSTEAFF
-	TRBV24-1	-	TRBJ1-5	TGTGCCACCAGTGATGTAGATAGCAATCAGCCCCAGCATTTT	CATSDVDSNQPQHF
TRBD1	TRBV19	-	TRBJ2-7	TGTGCCAGTAGTATACAGACAGGGGGCCGCTACGAGCAGTACTTC	CASSIQTGGRYEQYF
-	TRBV19	-	TRBJ1-5	TGTGCCAGTAGTATAGATTGGCTCCAGGTTATCCCCCAGCATTTT	CASSIDWLQVIPQHF
-	TRBV14	-	TRBJ1-2	TGTGCCAGCAGCCGAAGTCTATATGGCTACACCTTC	CASSRSLYGYTF
TRBD2	TRBV4-2	-	TRBJ2-7	TGTGCCAGCAGCCAAGCGGGGGGGCAGAGCTCCTACGAGCAGTACTTC	CASSQAGGQSSYEQYF
TRBD1	TRBV19	-	TRBJ1-2	TGTGCCAGTAGTAAGGGGGCGTCGGGCTATGGCTACACCTTC	CASSKGASGYGYTF
-	TRBV29-1	-	TRBJ1-1	TGCAGCGTTGAACGGTCCCAAAACACTGAAGCTTTCTTT	CSVERSQNTEAFF
-	TRBV9	-	TRBJ1-1	TGTGCCAGCAGCGTCCGGTTGAACACTGAAGCTTTCTTT	CASSVRLNTEAFF
TRBD1	TRBV2	-	TRBJ1-1	TGTGCCAGCAGTGGCCAGGGGGGAACTGAAGCTTTCTTT	CASSGQGGTEAFF
TRBD1	TRBV7-9	-	TRBJ1-1	TGTGCCAGCAGCCCGGGGACAGTTGAAGCTTTCTTT	CASSPGTVEAFF
-	TRBV5-1	-	TRBJ1-5	TGCGCCAGCAGCTTGGGTGGGGGGCAGCCCCAGCATTTT	CASSLGGGQPQHF
TRBD2	TRBV6-5	-	TRBJ2-7	TGTGCCAGCAGTTACACGGGGGGGATCGGAGAGCAGTACTTC	CASSYTGGIGEQYF
TRBD1	TRBV29-1	-	TRBJ2-1	TGCAGCGTTCCGACAGGGGCCTTCTACAATGAGCAGTTCTTC	CSVPTGAFYNEQFF
TRBD1	TRBV10-2	few	TRBJ1-1	TGCGCCAGCAACCCGGGACAGGGAGAGACTGAAGCTTTCTTT	CASNPGQGETEAFF
TRBD1	TRBV5-4	-	TRBJ1-1	TGTGCCAGCAGCTTGGGACAGGGGGGTTATACTGAAGCTTTCTTT	CASSLGQGGYTEAFF
TRBD2	TRBV6-5	-	TRBJ2-7	TGTGCCAGCAGATTTCGGGGAGGGGCTTGGGACGAGCAGTACTTC	CASRFRGGAWDEQYF